These T cell receptor beta chains were read from a single sample in a study of regulatory T cells in long-lasting Graves disease. Each CDR3 protein gets one entry after TCRdb re-called the multiplex PCR reads with MiXCR. This table has about 420,000 distinct CDR3 sequences, 23% appearing once. Sequenced material: peripheral blood mononuclear cells (PBMCs), taken when the disease was refractory, from a patient treated with antithyroid drugs. All receptors come from a female donor with Graves disease. CDR3s include the opening cysteine and the closing phenylalanine or tryptophan. A D gene is named only where the DNA matches it firmly. The listing skips clone size in some rows; elsewhere it reads once, few, many or a size class.

j_gene	d_gene	v_gene	abundance	CDR3nt	CDR3aa
TRBJ2-4	TRBD1	TRBV19	.	TGTGCCAGTAGTTCCAACAGGCAGGGGGACATTCAGTACTTC	CASSSNRQGDIQYF
TRBJ2-1	.	TRBV28	.	TGTGCCAGCAGTGTCTTAGCGCAGGCCTCTTGGGAGCAGTTCTTC	CASSVLAQASWEQFF
TRBJ1-5	.	TRBV28	few	TGTGCCGGGAGGTCGACGGGCTTGGAGCCCCAGCATTTT	CAGRSTGLEPQHF
TRBJ1-2	TRBD1	TRBV3-1	few	TGTGCCAGCAGCCAACGGCAGACAGGGGGCTATGGCTACACCTTC	CASSQRQTGGYGYTF
TRBJ1-1	TRBD1	TRBV7-2	many	TGTGCCAGCAGCCCCGAGACAGGGTGGGGCACTGAAGCTTTCTTT	CASSPETGWGTEAFF
TRBJ2-7	TRBD1	TRBV2	few	TGTGCCAGCAGCTTTCCCACCACGGGACAGGGCCTCCAATACGAGCAGTACTTC	CASSFPTTGQGLQYEQYF
TRBJ2-5	.	TRBV29-1	many	TGCAGCGTTGCTTCTAGCTCGCAGTACTTC	CSVASSSQYF
TRBJ2-5	TRBD2	TRBV18	few	TGTGCCAGCTCATTGGCGGCGGGAGCCCCAGGGGAGACCCAGTACTTC	CASSLAAGAPGETQYF
TRBJ1-2	.	TRBV3-1	few	TGTGCCAGCAGCCAACGGGGCCTCCCCATCTATGGCTACACCTTC	CASSQRGLPIYGYTF
TRBJ2-6	TRBD1	TRBV6-2/TRBV6-3	few	TGTGCCAGCAGTTACCCACAGGGGGCTGGGGCCAACGTCCTGACTTTC	CASSYPQGAGANVLTF
TRBJ2-7	.	TRBV20-1	many	TGCAGTGCCTCTGTGGTGAGCTCCTACGAGCAGTACTTC	CSASVVSSYEQYF
TRBJ1-1	.	TRBV6-1	few	TGTGCCAGCAGGGGCCGGGGGGCGGCTTCTCTCACTGAAGCTTTCTTT	CASRGRGAASLTEAFF
TRBJ1-1	.	TRBV28	many	TGTGCCAGCAGTCGTCAGACAGGTGAAGCTTTCTTT	CASSRQTGEAFF
TRBJ1-2	.	TRBV20-1	.	TGCAGTGCTAGTCCCCAGGGTAGGGTTGGCTACACCTTC	CSASPQGRVGYTF
TRBJ1-5	.	TRBV30	many	TGTGCCTGGAGTGGGGGCAATGATCAGCCCCAGCATTTT	CAWSGGNDQPQHF
TRBJ2-5	TRBD2	TRBV28	many	TGTGCCAGCAGTTTCCCCCAGCGGGAGTGGGAGACCCAGTACTTC	CASSFPQREWETQYF
TRBJ2-7	.	TRBV20-1	few	TGCAGTGCTAGAGGGACCGGGACTTTAATCCTTTCCGAGCAGTACTTC	CSARGTGTLILSEQYF
TRBJ2-7	.	TRBV7-2	many	TGTGCCAGCAGCTCCTCCGGCTCCTACGAGCAGTACTTC	CASSSSGSYEQYF
TRBJ1-2	.	TRBV6-1	.	TGTGCCAGCAAAGAAGTCTTTTATGGCTACACCTTC	CASKEVFYGYTF
TRBJ2-7	TRBD1	TRBV5-1	many	TGCGCCAGCAGGGAACCGGGACAGCCATACGAGCAGTACTTC	CASREPGQPYEQYF
TRBJ1-1	.	TRBV6-1	many	TGTGCCAGCAGACCCCGGGCAGCGAACACTGAAGCTTTCTTT	CASRPRAANTEAFF
TRBJ2-2	TRBD1	TRBV20-1	.	TGCAGTGCCCCAAAGGGGGCTAGCGGGGAGCTGTTTTTT	CSAPKGASGELFF
TRBJ1-3	.	TRBV5-6	.	TGTGCCAGCAGCCGTAACCAGGGGACGATTGTGAGAAACACCATATATTTT	CASSRNQGTIVRNTIYF
TRBJ2-2	TRBD2	TRBV28	many	TGTGCCAGCAGTTTACTTAGACTAGCGGGAAGCACCGGGGAGCTGTTTTTT	CASSLLRLAGSTGELFF
TRBJ1-4	.	TRBV10-3	few	TGTGCCATCATTAGAAACCGGACAGATCGTGAAAAACTGTTTTTT	CAIIRNRTDREKLFF
TRBJ1-5	.	TRBV19	.	TGTGCCAGTAGTATCGCGGGGACCCAGCCCCAGCATTTT	CASSIAGTQPQHF
TRBJ1-2	TRBD1	TRBV2	many	TGTGCCAGCAGTGAACGGGACAGGGGCGATGGCTACACCTTC	CASSERDRGDGYTF
TRBJ2-2	.	TRBV6-1	few	TGTGCCAGCAGCCTACCCCTGGGGTGGGCAACCGGGGAGCTGTTTTTT	CASSLPLGWATGELFF
TRBJ2-5	TRBD2	TRBV13	few	TGTGCCAGCAGCACGAGTAGCGGGAGAGAAGAGACCCAGTACTTC	CASSTSSGREETQYF
TRBJ2-5	.	TRBV7-9	many	TGTGCCAGCACCCCCCGGGGGGAGACCCAGTACTTC	CASTPRGETQYF
TRBJ1-6	.	TRBV6-1	few	TGTGCCAGCAGTGATAACGATGAGAGTTCACCCCTCCACTTT	CASSDNDESSPLHF
TRBJ2-1	TRBD2	TRBV20-1	.	TGCAGTGCTATCGGCGGGAGCTCCTACAATGAGCAGTTCTTC	CSAIGGSSYNEQFF
TRBJ2-7	TRBD2	TRBV7-6	many	TGTGCCAGCAGCTTTGGGACTAGCGGTTCCTCCTACGAGCAGTACTTC	CASSFGTSGSSYEQYF
TRBJ2-1	.	TRBV25-1	.	TGTGCCAGCACCTCCCCGGGGTCCCCCTACAATGAGCAGTTCTTC	CASTSPGSPYNEQFF
TRBJ1-2	TRBD1	TRBV12-3/TRBV12-4	many	TGTGCCAGCAGTCGCGCCGGGACAGGGAATGGCTACACCTTC	CASSRAGTGNGYTF
TRBJ2-7	.	TRBV6-2/TRBV6-3	.	TGTGCCAGCAACGGGAGGACAGGCTACGAGCAGTACTTC	CASNGRTGYEQYF
TRBJ1-5	TRBD1	TRBV6-1	many	TGTGCCAGCAGAGGACAGGGATGGTTGAGCAATCAGCCCCAGCATTTT	CASRGQGWLSNQPQHF
TRBJ1-1	.	TRBV5-1	.	TGCGCCAGCAGCTTGGGGGCACAGGACACTGAAGCTTTCTTT	CASSLGAQDTEAFF
TRBJ2-7	TRBD2	TRBV5-1	.	TGCGCCAGCAGCTTATCTAGCGGGACGGACGAGCAGTACTTC	CASSLSSGTDEQYF
TRBJ2-5	TRBD2	TRBV7-9	.	TGTGCCAGCAGAACCGGGACTAAAGAGACCCAGTACTTC	CASRTGTKETQYF
TRBJ2-7	.	TRBV12-3/TRBV12-4	many	TGTGCCAGCAGTTTGACTAGTACATCCCACGAGCAGTACTTC	CASSLTSTSHEQYF
TRBJ2-7	.	TRBV20-1	few	TGCAGTGCTAGTCGGACAGCCGACCTCTCCTACGAGCAGTACTTC	CSASRTADLSYEQYF
TRBJ1-2	.	TRBV20-1	many	TGCAGTGCTAGAGCGGGAGACGGATCTTTTGGTGGCTACACCTTC	CSARAGDGSFGGYTF
TRBJ2-7	TRBD1	TRBV13	.	TGTGCCAGCAGCACACCGGGACAGGGGTCTGGCGAGCAGTGCTTC	CASSTPGQGSGEQCF